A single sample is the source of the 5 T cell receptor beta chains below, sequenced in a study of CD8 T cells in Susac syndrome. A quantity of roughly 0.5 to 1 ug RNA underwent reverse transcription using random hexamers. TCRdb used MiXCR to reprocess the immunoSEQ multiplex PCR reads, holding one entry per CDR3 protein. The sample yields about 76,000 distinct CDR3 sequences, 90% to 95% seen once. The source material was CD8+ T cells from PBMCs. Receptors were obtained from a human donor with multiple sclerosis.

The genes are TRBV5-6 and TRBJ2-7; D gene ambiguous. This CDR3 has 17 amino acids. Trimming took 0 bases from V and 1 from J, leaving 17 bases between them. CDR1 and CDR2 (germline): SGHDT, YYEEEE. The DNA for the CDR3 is TGTGCCAGCAGCTTGGCCTTTCGATCGTCCTCATCCTACGAGCAGTACTTC. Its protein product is CASSLAFRSSSSYEQYF.

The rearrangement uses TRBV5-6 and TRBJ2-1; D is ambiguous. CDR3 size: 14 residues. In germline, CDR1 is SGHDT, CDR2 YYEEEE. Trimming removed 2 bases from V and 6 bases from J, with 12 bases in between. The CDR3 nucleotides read TGTGCCAGCAGCTTTTGGTCCCGGGTCAATGAGCAGTTCTTC. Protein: CASSFWSRVNEQFF.

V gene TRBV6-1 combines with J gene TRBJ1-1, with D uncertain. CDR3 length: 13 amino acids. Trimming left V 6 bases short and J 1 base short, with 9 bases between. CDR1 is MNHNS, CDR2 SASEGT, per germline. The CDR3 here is CASSAYPNTEAFF. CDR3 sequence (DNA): TGTGCCAGCAGCGCCTATCCGAACACTGAAGCTTTCTTT.

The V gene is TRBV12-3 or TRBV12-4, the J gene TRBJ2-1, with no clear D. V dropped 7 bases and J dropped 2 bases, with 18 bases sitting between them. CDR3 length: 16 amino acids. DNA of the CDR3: TGTGCCAGCACTGTCTCGGATCTAGTCGCCTACAATGAGCAGTTCTTC. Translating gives CASTVSDLVAYNEQFF.

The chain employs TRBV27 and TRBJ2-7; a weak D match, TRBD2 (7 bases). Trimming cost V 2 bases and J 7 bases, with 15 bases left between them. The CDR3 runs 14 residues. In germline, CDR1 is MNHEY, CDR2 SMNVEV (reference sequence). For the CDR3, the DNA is TGTGCCAGCAGTTTAACTGGGGGGGCCGAGGAGCAGTACTTC. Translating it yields CASSLTGGAEEQYF.